A selection of T cell receptor beta chains follows, all from one sample in a study of T cell responses to AZD1222 COVID-19 vaccine. Using immunoSEQ multiplex PCR, the repertoire was profiled, and TCRdb retains in-frame clones only, with some absent. The data contain about 160,000 clones, around 94% of them seen just once; the ten biggest clones take up roughly 4.6%. The starting material was peripheral blood, obtained 28 days after the second AZD1222 dose. These receptors all stem from an adult who received the AZD1222 COVID-19 vaccine. CDR3s include the opening cysteine and the closing phenylalanine or tryptophan. A D gene is named only where the DNA matches it firmly. Where a row states a size, it is once, few, many or the class of an expanded clone; other rows omit it.

V gene,D gene,J gene,clone size,CDR3 DNA,CDR3 protein
TRBV4-1,NA,TRBJ1-1,NA,TGCGCCAGCAGCCAAGCCCGGACGGGGGAGAACACTGAAGCTTTCTTT,CASSQARTGENTEAFF
TRBV29-1,TRBD1,TRBJ1-5,NA,TGCAGCGCGCGACAGGGGGGCAATCAGCCCCAGCATTTT,CSARQGGNQPQHF
TRBV18,TRBD2,TRBJ2-7,NA,TGTGCCAGCTCACCTTTGGGGACTAGCGGGAACGAGCAGTACTTC,CASSPLGTSGNEQYF
TRBV4-3,TRBD2,TRBJ2-7,NA,TGCGCCAGCGGACTAGCGGGAGGTTACGAGCAGTACTTC,CASGLAGGYEQYF
TRBV5-6,NA,TRBJ2-3,NA,TGTGCCAGCACTACTGCCCGATGGAAAGGGACAGATACGCAGTATTTT,CASTTARWKGTDTQYF
TRBV28,TRBD1,TRBJ1-5,NA,TGTGCCAGCAGTTTATCGGGGACAGGGGGCGGCCAGCCCCAGCATTTT,CASSLSGTGGGQPQHF
TRBV4-2,TRBD1,TRBJ2-3,NA,TGTGCCAGCAGCCAAGATGGACAGGGGATGAGCACAGATACGCAGTATTTT,CASSQDGQGMSTDTQYF
TRBV5-1,TRBD1,TRBJ1-1,NA,TGCGCCAGCAGCTCGGGACAGGATTACATGAACACTGAAGCTTTCTTT,CASSSGQDYMNTEAFF
TRBV19,TRBD1,TRBJ2-3,NA,TGTGCCAGTAGTATATCTGGGACAGGGGCCACAGATACGCAGTATTTT,CASSISGTGATDTQYF
TRBV28,TRBD2,TRBJ2-7,NA,TGTGCCAGCAGTTTAACCAGCGGGGTGACCTACGAGCAGTACTTC,CASSLTSGVTYEQYF
TRBV27,NA,TRBJ1-1,NA,TGTGCCAGCAGTTTTCAAATGAACACTGAAGCTTTCTTT,CASSFQMNTEAFF
TRBV4-1,NA,TRBJ1-2,NA,TGCGCCAGCAGCCAAGATGAGGCAGCCCCCTATGGCTACACCTTC,CASSQDEAAPYGYTF
TRBV29-1,NA,TRBJ2-7,NA,TGCAGCGTAATCTCTGACGAGCAGTACTTC,CSVISDEQYF
TRBV6-5,NA,TRBJ1-1,once,TGTGCCACATACCTATCTTTAATTTCGAACACTGAAGCTTTCTTT,CATYLSLISNTEAFF
TRBV11-2,NA,TRBJ2-5,NA,TGTGCCAGCAGCGTCGGACGGTTATCAGAGACCCAGTACTTC,CASSVGRLSETQYF
TRBV5-4,TRBD2,TRBJ2-7,NA,TGTGCCAGCAGCTTGGCACAGCTAGCGGGAGGGGCCTACGAGCAGTACTTC,CASSLAQLAGGAYEQYF
TRBV2,NA,TRBJ1-1,NA,TGTGCCAGCAGTGAAGCTTTGAGATATGAAGCTTTCTTT,CASSEALRYEAFF
TRBV28,TRBD1,TRBJ1-2,NA,TGTGCCAGCAGGCCAGGGGGCTCGAGCTATGGCTACACCTTC,CASRPGGSSYGYTF
TRBV7-2,NA,TRBJ2-3,NA,TGTGCCAGCAGCTTAAGTGGGGGAACAGATACGCAGTATTTT,CASSLSGGTDTQYF
TRBV24-1,NA,TRBJ2-7,NA,TGTGCCACCAGTGACTCCCACGGGGCCGAGCAGTACTTC,CATSDSHGAEQYF
TRBV20-1,NA,TRBJ2-7,NA,TGCAGTGCTAAAGGCCCAAACGAGCAGTACTTC,CSAKGPNEQYF
TRBV5-5,NA,TRBJ1-1,NA,TGTGCCAGCAGCTTGGCCAGGGCCATGAATACTGAAGCTTTCTTT,CASSLARAMNTEAFF
TRBV30,TRBD2,TRBJ2-1,NA,TGTGCCTGGAGCGACGGACTAGCGGTCTACAATGAGCAGTTCTTC,CAWSDGLAVYNEQFF
TRBV4-3,TRBD1,TRBJ2-1,NA,TGCGCCAGCAGCCAAGGTACAGGGGATGAGCAGTTCTTC,CASSQGTGDEQFF
TRBV7-3,NA,TRBJ1-3,NA,TGTGCCAGCAGCTTATCTGGAGCGTCTGGAAACACCATATATTTT,CASSLSGASGNTIYF
TRBV30,NA,TRBJ2-4,NA,TGTGCCTGGAGTGTAGGTACTCTAGCCAAAAACATTCAGTACTTC,CAWSVGTLAKNIQYF
TRBV28,NA,TRBJ1-1,NA,TGTGCCAGCAGTTTTCTATTCGTACTGGGGGCGCCTAACACTGAAGCTTTCTTT,CASSFLFVLGAPNTEAFF
TRBV6-5,NA,TRBJ1-1,NA,TGTGCCAGCAGTTCCGTGGACGGCACTGAAGCTTTCTTT,CASSSVDGTEAFF
TRBV9,TRBD2,TRBJ2-2,NA,TGTGCCAGCAGTAGCGGGGGGAACACCGGGGAGCTGTTTTTT,CASSSGGNTGELFF
TRBV28,NA,TRBJ2-5,NA,TGTGCCAGCAGTTTATACCCCCGTGAGACCCAGTACTTC,CASSLYPRETQYF
TRBV18,NA,TRBJ2-5,NA,TGTGCCAGCTCACCCGGCAGACAAGAGACCCAGTACTTC,CASSPGRQETQYF
TRBV2,TRBD1,TRBJ1-2,NA,TGTGCCAGCAGTACAGGGGGCTATGGCTACACCTTC,CASSTGGYGYTF
TRBV27,TRBD1,TRBJ2-7,NA,TGTGCCAGCAGTTTATCACAGGGGAACGAGCAGTACTTC,CASSLSQGNEQYF
TRBV15,NA,TRBJ2-1,NA,TGTGCCACCAGCAGAGATTTTGGACTCCGAGAGCAGTTCTTC,CATSRDFGLREQFF
TRBV7-2,TRBD2,TRBJ2-2,NA,TGTGCCAGCAGCCCCCCCGGACTAGCGGGAGGCAGCGGGGAGCTGTTTTTT,CASSPPGLAGGSGELFF
TRBV15,NA,TRBJ1-6,NA,TGTGCCACCAGCAGAGACAACTATAATTCACCCCTCCACTTT,CATSRDNYNSPLHF